What follows describes a single T cell receptor beta chain. Antigen unknown. This CDR3 spans 15 amino acids. The V end lost 0 bases, the J end lost 4 bases, and 12 bases lay between the germline ends. CDR1 and CDR2 (germline): SGHRS, YFSETQ. These data originate in a study of cytomegalovirus exposure and HLA in healthy donors. Study results and caveats: Reports credit the classifier with highly specific, highly sensitive diagnosis of cytomegalovirus status. Researchers catalogued 164 TCR beta chains as cytomegalovirus-associated. Within an earlier analysis, most TCR beta V segments proved productive either about 87% or about 30% of the time.

Primers included in the PCR were 60 Vbeta and 13 Jbeta primers. Clones were read by immunoSEQ multiplex PCR, and TCRdb kept only the in-frame ones, dropping some. The data hold some 120,000 clones, with 82% observed a single time. The sample comprised PBMCs. This sequence was found in a man aged 30 to 45 in good health and CMV-seropositive. This chain connects TRBV5-1 to TRBJ2-3; D perhaps matches TRBD1 (6 bases). DNA of the CDR3: TGCGCCAGCAGCTTGGACGGGACATTCCCAGATACGCAGTATTTT. It is translated as CASSLDGTFPDTQYF.